A single sample is the source of the 20 T cell receptor beta chains below, sequenced in a study of T cells in Graves' hyperthyroidism and ophthalmopathy. RNA transcripts yielded amplified TCR beta CDR3 regions. First-round RT-PCR with HTBI primers amplified the TCR CDR3 region. TCRdb fed the multiplex PCR reads into MiXCR, producing one record per CDR3 protein. The data contain 250,000 to 300,000 distinct CDR3 sequences, approximately 13% of them singletons. Sequenced material: blood. The receptors originated from a woman aged 40 to 50 with Graves' hyperthyroidism.

This clonotype showed up many times. The chain combines TRBV2 with TRBJ1-4; the D is unclear. CDR1 is SNHLY, CDR2 FYNNEI, per germline. The CDR3 totals 12 residues. V lost 7 bases and J lost 5, with 8 bases in between. The CDR3 coding sequence is TGTGCCAGCAAGGGCCTGAATGAAAAACTGTTTTTT. Its translation is CASKGLNEKLFF.

This clonotype was detected many times. The chain uses TRBV12-3 or TRBV12-4 and TRBJ2-1, with 12 bases fitting TRBD2. J gave up 10 bases and V 5 bases, and 12 bases lay outside the gene matches. This CDR3 contains 16 residues. The DNA of the CDR3 is TGTGCCAGCAGTCTCCGACTAGCGGGAGCGGGAGGGGAGCAGTTCTTC. Translating gives CASSLRLAGAGGEQFF.

This clonotype was picked up a small number of times. The chain recombines TRBV6-1 with TRBJ2-2; D remains ambiguous. V lost 6 bases and J lost 6, with 8 bases in between. The germline CDR1 and CDR2 sequences are MNHNS and SASEGT. This CDR3 comprises 12 residues. The CDR3 nucleotides read TGTGCCAGCAGCCAGGACCCCGGGGAGCTGTTTTTT. This encodes CASSQDPGELFF.

This clonotype has at least ten counts. DNA of the CDR3: TGTGCCAGCAGTGAATCCGGGGATAACTATGGCTACACCTTC. It encodes CASSESGDNYGYTF. The rearrangement links TRBV2 to TRBJ1-2; D ambiguous. Trimming stripped 2 bases from V and 1 base from J, with 8 bases between. Germline V CDR1 and CDR2: SNHLY, FYNNEI. The CDR3 length is 14 residues. Combining the CDR3 with reference TRBV2 and TRBJ1-2 gives the whole variable domain EPEVTQTPSHQVTQMGQEVILRCVPISNHLYFYWYRQILGQKVEFLVSFYNNEISEKSEIFDDQFSVERPDGSNFTLKIRSTKLEDSAMYFCASSESGDNYGYTFGSGTRLTVV.

This chain uses TRBV6-5 with TRBJ1-2; 7 nucleotides align to TRBD1. This CDR3 spans 15 amino acids. The germline gives CDR1 MNHEY, CDR2 SVGAGI. V lost 8 bases to trimming and J lost 5 bases; unmatched junction nucleotides: 14. CDR3 region: CASVATTGAPYGYTF. CDR3 coding DNA: TGTGCCAGCGTTGCTACTACAGGGGCTCCTTATGGCTACACCTTC.

This clonotype was counted ten times or more. The gene calls are TRBV9 and TRBJ2-5, with a possible D match to TRBD1 (5 bases). Germline CDR1 SGDLS, CDR2 YYNGEE. CDR3 length: 13 amino acids. V was clipped by 4 bases and J by 5 bases, with 12 bases between them. CDR3: CASSQGSWETQYF. CDR3 sequence (DNA): TGTGCCAGCAGCCAGGGTTCGTGGGAGACCCAGTACTTC.

This clonotype has a count of ten or more. This sequence joins TRBV6-1 and TRBJ1-1; no reliable D call. Looked up from germline, CDR1 is MNHNS and CDR2 is SASEGT. CDR3 length equals 15 residues. Trimming removed 1 base from V and 7 bases from J, with 16 bases in between. CDR3 region: CASSEGVASVNEAFF. As DNA, the CDR3 is TGTGCCAGCAGTGAAGGAGTGGCATCGGTTAATGAAGCTTTCTTT.

This clonotype was recorded many times. The CDR3: CASGRGPSSPLHF. The CDR3 region has the DNA TGTGCCAGCGGCAGGGGGCCTAGTTCACCCCTCCACTTT. The chain employs TRBV6-1 and TRBJ1-6, with TRBD1 matching 8 bases. Losses at the gene ends were 8 bases for V and 9 bases for J; bases not matched to a gene: 6. This CDR3 is 13 amino acids long. Germline values: CDR1 MNHNS, CDR2 SASEGT.

This clonotype was counted many times. This rearrangement joins TRBV5-1 to TRBJ1-6, with D possibly being TRBD1 (5 bases). The V gene's germline CDR1 is SGHRS and CDR2 YFSETQ. CDR3 size: 14 residues. Trimming stripped 0 bases from V and 8 bases from J, with 9 bases between. This CDR3 is CASSLEGVDSPLHF. CDR3 sequence (DNA): TGCGCCAGCAGCTTGGAAGGGGTTGATTCACCCCTCCACTTT.

This clonotype was seen at least ten times. The rearrangement links TRBV12-3 or TRBV12-4 to TRBJ2-3; D call uncertain. Deletions cut 6 bases from V and 4 bases from J, with 11 bases between. The CDR3 is made up of 13 amino acids. CDR3 nucleotides: TGTGCCAGCAGCCCGCAGACCCCAGATACGCAGTATTTT. Its translation is CASSPQTPDTQYF.

This clonotype was counted ten times or more. This chain links TRBV28 with TRBJ1-3, with 8 positions matching TRBD1. The CDR3 has 16 amino acids. The germline V gene has CDR1 MDHEN and CDR2 SYDVKM. V shed 4 bases, J shed 2 bases, and the junction held 7 bases outside the gene matches. The CDR3 coding sequence is TGTGCCAGCAGTTCGATACAGGGGGTGGCTGGAAACACCATATATTTT. It specifies CASSSIQGVAGNTIYF.

This clonotype turned up a few times. The rearrangement joins TRBV9 to TRBJ2-2, with D tentatively TRBD2 (5 bases). The germline CDR1 and CDR2 sequences are SGDLS and YYNGEE. The CDR3 is 15 amino acids. V dropped 2 bases and J dropped 0 bases, with 8 bases sitting between them. The CDR3 DNA reads as TGTGCCAGCAGCGTGCGGGCTTCGAACACCGGGGAGCTGTTTTTT. Translated, it gives CASSVRASNTGELFF.

The V and J genes are TRBV20-1 and TRBJ2-7; TRBD2 aligns across 16 bases. Germline V lookup: CDR1 DFQATT, CDR2 SNEGSKA (reference sequence). With 3 bases clipped from V and 4 bases from J, the junction kept 9 bases outside the gene matches. The CDR3 totals 17 residues. The CDR3, as DNA: TGCAGTGCTAGGTCCGGGACTAGCGGGAGGGCCTCGTACGAGCAGTACTTC. This translates into CSARSGTSGRASYEQYF.

The chain links TRBV19 to TRBJ2-7, with D perhaps TRBD1 (6 bases). V was cut by 7 bases and J by 1 base, with 14 bases left in between. In germline, CDR1 is LNHDA, CDR2 SQIVND (reference sequence). This CDR3 comprises 14 residues. CDR3 in DNA: TGTGCCAGTACCCTCCGGACAGAATCCTACGAGCAGTACTTC. It encodes CASTLRTESYEQYF.

This clonotype was counted ten times or more. The J gene is TRBJ2-4, the V gene TRBV25-1; 12 nucleotides match TRBD2. The V and J ends lost 3 bases and 3 bases, in that order; junction bases with no gene match: 6. The germline gives CDR1 MGHDK, CDR2 SYGVNS. The CDR3 totals 17 residues. The CDR3 reads CASSETSGRLGKNIQYF. As DNA, the CDR3 is TGTGCCAGCAGTGAGACTAGCGGGAGATTAGGCAAAAACATTCAGTACTTC.

This clonotype occurred many times. The chain is built from TRBV4-2 and TRBJ1-1; no clear D. This CDR3 is built from 14 residues. Germline CDR1 and CDR2: LGHNA and YNFKEQ. V lost 4 bases to trimming and J lost 1 base, with 10 bases between them. CDR3 amino acids: CASSLRLRNTEAFF. DNA for the CDR3: TGTGCCAGCAGCCTTAGGCTGCGGAACACTGAAGCTTTCTTT.

Regarding this clonotype: Since a much larger clone is just one base distant, this may be a read error. The J gene is TRBJ2-7, the V gene TRBV20-1; TRBD1 matches 8 bases. The J call may be in error: the DNA end matches TRBJ2-1 better. This CDR3 is built from 15 residues. In germline, CDR1 is DFQATT, CDR2 SNEGSKA (reference sequence). The CDR3 is CSAESGQAITYEQFF. As DNA, the CDR3 is TGCAGTGCTGAGTCGGGACAGGCGATAACCTACGAGCAGTTCTTC.

Ten or more counts support this clonotype. The chain links TRBV5-1 to TRBJ2-1; 7 bases line up with TRBD1. CDR3 length: 14 residues. J lost 7 bases, V lost 2 bases, and 6 bases had no gene match. Germline assignment: CDR1 SGHRS and CDR2 YFSETQ. The chain's CDR3 is CASSFSGTANEQFF. Here the CDR3 DNA reads TGCGCCAGCAGCTTTTCCGGGACAGCTAATGAGCAGTTCTTC.

This clonotype was recorded many times. The chain is built from TRBV27 and TRBJ2-5, with 16 bases aligning to TRBD2. With 4 bases clipped from V and 3 bases from J, the junction kept 8 bases outside the gene matches. CDR1 and CDR2 from the germline V gene are MNHEY and SMNVEV (reference sequence). The CDR3 extends over 18 amino acids. The CDR3 here is CASSSAGLAGGPEETQYF. The CDR3 DNA is TGTGCCAGCAGTTCAGCGGGACTAGCGGGAGGGCCGGAAGAGACCCAGTACTTC.

This clonotype has only a few counts. V usage is TRBV30 and J usage is TRBJ1-6, with D tentatively TRBD1 (5 bases). CDR3 length: 15 amino acids. V lost 0 bases to trimming and J lost 6 bases, with 12 bases between them. Germline V gene lookup returns CDR1 GTSNPN and CDR2 SVGIG (reference sequence). CDR3: CAWSVSGVRNSPLHF. The CDR3 nucleotides are TGTGCCTGGAGTGTTTCGGGGGTGCGTAATTCACCCCTCCACTTT.